Presented here are 29 T cell receptor beta chains from one specimen sequenced in a study of blood T cells in healthy people across ages. Using a J-beta primer mix together with a sample-barcoded 5' primer, a second PCR was run for roughly 6 to 12 cycles. TCRdb independently ran MiXCR on the 5' RACE reads; one entry per CDR3 protein. The sample carries around 500,000 distinct CDR3 sequences, about 25% recorded once. This sample also appeared in a second study, on T cells of mothers and their children.

The sequencing input was blood. The source of these receptors is a boy between 2 and 10 years old in good health.

V and J are TRBV9 and TRBJ2-3, with D maybe TRBD2 (5 bases). The CDR3 is made up of 14 amino acids. Germline assignment: CDR1 SGDLS and CDR2 YYNGEE. V dropped 2 bases and J dropped 0 bases, with 7 bases sitting between them. Here the CDR3 DNA reads TGTGCCAGCAGCGTCCCGGGGAGCACAGATACGCAGTATTTT. As protein: CASSVPGSTDTQYF. Full variable domain (outside the CDR3, taken from reference TRBV9 and TRBJ2-3): DSGVTQTPKHLITATGQRVTLRCSPRSGDLSVYWYQQSLDQGLQFLIQYYNGEERAKGNILERFSAQQFPDLHSELNLSSLELGDSALYFCASSVPGSTDTQYFGPGTRLTVL.

The V call is TRBV9, the J call TRBJ2-7, with TRBD2 matching over 7 bases. The J segment lost 3 bases and the V segment lost 3 bases, leaving 6 bases of the junction unmatched. The germline V gene has CDR1 SGDLS and CDR2 YYNGEE. The CDR3 runs to 14 residues. This CDR3 reads CASSANWGGYEQYF. In nucleotides, the CDR3 is TGTGCCAGCAGCGCGAACTGGGGGGGCTACGAGCAGTACTTC.

CDR3 in DNA: TGTGCCTGGAGGCTAGAGCGGAATGAGCAGTTCTTC. Protein product: CAWRLERNEQFF. The chain links TRBV30 to TRBJ2-1, with a tentative D call TRBD2 (5 bases). V gave up 3 bases and J gave up 7 bases, with 10 bases separating them. The germline gives CDR1 GTSNPN, CDR2 SVGIG (reference sequence). The CDR3 sequence is 12 residues long.

This clonotype was detected ten times or more. The chain recombines TRBV3-1 with TRBJ2-5, with D perhaps matching TRBD2 (5 bases). V dropped 0 bases and J dropped 5 bases, with 10 bases sitting between them. The germline CDR1 and CDR2 sequences are LGHDT and YNNKEL (reference sequence). There are 14 residues in the CDR3. The CDR3, as DNA: TGTGCCAGCAGCCAAGAAGGCGGCGGGGAGACCCAGTACTTC. Translating it yields CASSQEGGGETQYF.

This clonotype has more than one count but fewer than ten. The rearrangement joins TRBV24-1 to TRBJ2-5; TRBD2 agrees at 7 bases. Germline CDR1 and CDR2: KGHDR and SFDVKD. V dropped 4 bases and J dropped 5; count of bases not matched to a gene: 6. The CDR3 is 14 amino acids. CDR3 amino acids: CATSEAGVRETQYF. DNA for the CDR3: TGTGCCACCAGTGAGGCGGGGGTGCGGGAGACCCAGTACTTC.

This clonotype occurred a few times. The chain recombines TRBV7-3 with TRBJ2-5; 10 nucleotides line up with TRBD2. There are 16 residues in the CDR3. Germline CDR1 is SGHTA and CDR2 is FQGTGA. The ends lost 6 bases at V and 0 bases at J; junction bases unmatched: 7. CDR3 DNA: TGTGCCAGCAGTCCTAGCGGGGGCGCAAACCAAGAGACCCAGTACTTC. Translating gives CASSPSGGANQETQYF. The full variable domain, its missing parts supplied by reference TRBV7-3 and TRBJ2-5, is GAGVSQTPSNKVTEKGKYVELRCDPISGHTALYWYRQSLGQGPEFLIYFQGTGAADDSGLPNDRFFAVRPEGSVSTLKIQRTERGDSAVYLCASSPSGGANQETQYFGPGTRLLVL.

The J gene is TRBJ2-5, the V gene TRBV10-3; 8 bases map to TRBD2. The length of the CDR3 is 20 residues. The germline V gene encodes CDR1 ENHRY and CDR2 SYGVKD. The V gene end was trimmed by 2 bases and the J gene end by 4 bases; junction bases not matched to a gene: 21. This CDR3 reads CAISEPRRVTSGRRGETQYF. In DNA form, the CDR3 reads TGTGCCATCAGTGAGCCGCGAAGGGTGACCAGCGGGAGAAGGGGAGAGACCCAGTACTTC.

In regard to this clonotype: The junction does not match germline at one end; this may be a read error. This chain connects TRBV15 to TRBJ2-7, with TRBD2 matching 7 bases. The germline V gene encodes CDR1 LNHNV and CDR2 YYDKDF (reference sequence). The CDR3 contains 13 residues. The CDR3 DNA follows: TGTGCCACCAGCAGAGAGAGGGACTACGAGCAGTATTTC. Protein product: CATSRERDYEQYF.

V is TRBV7-9 and J is TRBJ2-3; a possible D gene is TRBD2 (5 bases). Germline V lookup: CDR1 SEHNR, CDR2 FQNEAQ (reference sequence). The CDR3 runs to 14 residues. V lost 4 bases and J lost 5, with 13 bases in between. The CDR3 is CASSSPGNLDTQYF. CDR3 sequence (DNA): TGTGCCAGCAGCTCCCCGGGGAATTTAGATACGCAGTATTTT.

This clonotype appeared once. The chain joins TRBV29-1 to TRBJ2-3; D gene uncertain. The V gene lost 2 bases and the J gene lost 11 bases, with 11 bases spanning the gap. Germline-derived CDR1 and CDR2 are SQVTM and ANQGSEA. The CDR3 is made up of 11 amino acids. CDR3 residues: CSVEWRPGQYF. The DNA for the CDR3 is TGCAGCGTTGAATGGCGCCCGGGGCAGTATTTT.

In regard to this clonotype: An end of the junction differs from the germline gene, which may be a read error. The V gene is TRBV4-2, the J gene TRBJ2-4; D may be TRBD1 (6 bases). CDR1 is LGHNA, CDR2 YNFKEQ, per germline. The CDR3 is 15 amino acids. The CDR3 is CASSFEGVGKNIQYF. CDR3 in DNA: TGTGCCAGCAGCTTTGAGGGGGTTGGCAAAAACATTCAGTATTTC.

V gene TRBV5-1 combines with J gene TRBJ2-7; D gene unclear. The V gene's germline CDR1 is SGHRS and CDR2 YFSETQ. The CDR3 spans 15 residues. V was pared by 4 bases and J by 6 bases, with 20 bases between. CDR3 residues: CASSGAGPFFSEQYF. CDR3 sequence (DNA): TGCGCCAGCAGCGGAGCCGGGCCATTTTTTTCCGAGCAGTACTTC.

The V gene is TRBV20-1, the J gene TRBJ2-1, with D tentatively TRBD2 (6 bases). This CDR3 spans 17 amino acids. V was cut by 4 bases and J by 6 bases, with 25 bases left in between. Germline loops: CDR1 DFQATT, CDR2 SNEGSKA (reference sequence). CDR3 nucleotides: TGCAGTGCTAAAGGGACTGGCGGGTTCTTATTAAGCAATGAGCAGTTCTTC. Protein product: CSAKGTGGFLLSNEQFF.

This chain joins TRBV3-1 and TRBJ2-5; 7 nucleotides match TRBD1. This CDR3 is 16 amino acids long. V trimming: 2 bases; J trimming: 4 bases; junction bases outside the gene matches: 10. From germline, CDR1 is LGHDT and CDR2 YNNKEL (reference sequence). The CDR3 DNA reads as TGTGCCAGCAGCCAAAGGGGGCTATCAGCCTCAGAGACCCAGTACTTC. Translation gives CASSQRGLSASETQYF.

This clonotype appeared a few times. The rearrangement links TRBV12-3 or TRBV12-4 to TRBJ2-2; D is uncertain. This CDR3 has 14 residues. Between the trimmed V and J ends, which lost 4 bases and 3 bases, there was a span of 9 bases. This CDR3 reads CASSSRPYTGELFF. The CDR3 DNA is TGTGCCAGCAGTTCCCGACCCTACACCGGGGAGCTGTTTTTT.

This clonotype was found many times. The rearrangement links TRBV28 to TRBJ2-5; D is ambiguous. Germline loops: CDR1 MDHEN, CDR2 SYDVKM. The CDR3 sequence is 14 residues long. V dropped 0 bases and J dropped 2 bases, with 7 bases sitting between them. CDR3 DNA sequence: TGTGCCAGCAGTTTATGGGGCTCGCAAGAGACCCAGTACTTC. It specifies CASSLWGSQETQYF.

The sample holds a few counts of this clonotype. The chain combines TRBV30 with TRBJ1-5, with TRBD1 as a possible D gene (5 bases). The CDR3 has 13 amino acids. Germline V gene lookup returns CDR1 GTSNPN and CDR2 SVGIG (reference sequence). Trimming removed 5 bases from V and 4 bases from J, with 12 bases in between. The CDR3 protein is CAWSSGGNQPQHF. The CDR3 DNA follows: TGTGCCTGGTCCTCGGGGGGTAATCAGCCCCAGCATTTT.

This clonotype was seen more than once but under ten times. The chain recombines TRBV7-2 with TRBJ2-5, with D possibly matching TRBD2 (5 bases). Germline-derived CDR1 and CDR2 are SGHTA and FQGNSA. This CDR3 is 16 amino acids long. Trimming shortened V by 0 bases and J by 5 bases, and 16 bases separated the two germline ends. CDR3 bases: TGTGCCAGCAGCTTAGCGCAAACTAACCTAGCTGAGACCCAGTACTTC. This sequence encodes CASSLAQTNLAETQYF.

This clonotype came up a few times. This sequence joins TRBV20-1 and TRBJ1-1, with TRBD1 as a possible D gene (6 bases). V lost 4 bases and J lost 0, with 12 bases in between. Germline CDR1 DFQATT, CDR2 SNEGSKA (reference sequence). There are 14 residues in the CDR3. The CDR3 is CSAMWGLMNTEAFF. Written as DNA, the CDR3 is TGCAGTGCTATGTGGGGGCTCATGAACACTGAAGCTTTCTTT.

This sequence joins TRBV7-9 and TRBJ2-3, with no clear D. V dropped 1 base and J dropped 2 bases, with 10 bases sitting between them. Germline V gives CDR1 SEHNR, CDR2 FQNEAQ (reference sequence). This CDR3 is built from 15 residues. The CDR3 region is CASSLVSHDTDTQYF. The CDR3 coding sequence is TGTGCCAGCAGCTTAGTTAGCCATGACACAGATACGCAGTATTTT. Variable domain in full (rest from reference TRBV7-9 and TRBJ2-3): DTGVSQNPRHKITKRGQNVTFRCDPISEHNRLYWYRQTLGQGPEFLTYFQNEAQLEKSRLLSDRFSAERPKGSFSTLEIQRTEQGDSAMYLCASSLVSHDTDTQYFGPGTRLTVL.

The J gene is TRBJ2-3, the V gene TRBV20-1; 11 nucleotides align to TRBD2. Germline V gene sequence: CDR1 DFQATT, CDR2 SNEGSKA (reference sequence). CDR3 length equals 17 residues. V shed 6 bases, J shed 5 bases, and the junction held 16 bases outside the gene matches. The CDR3 nucleotides are TGCAGTGCCACGGTAGCGGGAGGGCCGGAGTTAAAAGATACGCAGTATTTT. It specifies CSATVAGGPELKDTQYF.

About this clonotype itself: The junction does not match germline at one end; this may be a read error. V usage is TRBV7-9 and J usage is TRBJ2-5; 8 bases are a match to TRBD2. From germline, CDR1 is SEHNR and CDR2 FQNEAQ (reference sequence). CDR3 length: 14 amino acids. CDR3 sequence reads: CASSRKRESYEQHF. The CDR3, as DNA: TGTGCCAGCAGCCGAAAGCGGGAGAGCTACGAGCAGCACTTC.

V is TRBV24-1 and J is TRBJ2-2; D uncertain. Germline-derived CDR1 and CDR2 are KGHDR and SFDVKD. Trimming left V 5 bases short and J 7 bases short, with 4 bases between. The CDR3 has 11 amino acids. CDR3 DNA: TGTGCCACCAGTGCTCGCGGGGAGCTGTTTTTT. Amino acid sequence: CATSARGELFF.

This clonotype was seen at least ten times. The chain has TRBV5-1 and TRBJ2-5; D perhaps matches TRBD1 (5 bases). There are 13 residues in the CDR3. Germline V gene lookup returns CDR1 SGHRS and CDR2 YFSETQ. Trimming cost V 7 bases and J 2 bases, with 12 bases left between them. DNA for the CDR3: TGCGCCAGCTGCGTACAGGCACAAGAGACCCAGTACTTC. It yields the protein CASCVQAQETQYF.

The J gene is TRBJ2-7, the V gene TRBV30, with a tentative D call TRBD1 (6 bases). The tail of the sequence fits TRBJ2-5 better, so the J call may be wrong. Germline-derived CDR1 and CDR2 are GTSNPN and SVGIG (reference sequence). This CDR3 has 13 residues. CDR3 nucleotides: TGTGCCTGGAACAGGGAATTAGCGGAGACCCAGTACTTC. Translated: CAWNRELAETQYF.

The chain links TRBV9 to TRBJ2-5; 8 nucleotides align to TRBD2. The V gene end was trimmed by 6 bases and the J gene end by 5 bases; junction bases not matched to a gene: 9. The germline gives CDR1 SGDLS, CDR2 YYNGEE. CDR3 size: 14 residues. The CDR3 is CASTPGGARETQYF. The CDR3 bases are TGTGCCAGCACCCCGGGAGGGGCGCGGGAGACCCAGTACTTC.

The J gene is TRBJ2-1, the V gene TRBV7-2, with D perhaps matching TRBD2 (6 bases). The V end was cut by 3 bases, the J end by 4 bases, with 13 bases between. The CDR3 totals 15 residues. Per germline, CDR1 SGHTA and CDR2 FQGNSA. In DNA form, the CDR3 reads TGTGCCAGCAGCTTCGGCGGGACCCTATACAATGAGCAGTTCTTC. Its protein product is CASSFGGTLYNEQFF.

CDR3 coding DNA: TGCGCCAGCAGCTTGGTGTTTAGCCGCTCTGGGGCCAACGTCCTGACTTTC. Translating gives CASSLVFSRSGANVLTF. This chain uses TRBV5-1 with TRBJ2-6; D unclear. Germline V gene lookup returns CDR1 SGHRS and CDR2 YFSETQ. CDR3 length: 17 amino acids. The V gene lost 0 bases and the J gene lost 0 bases, with 10 bases spanning the gap.

This clonotype was seen more than once but under ten times. The gene calls are TRBV7-2 and TRBJ2-7, with 7 nucleotides matching TRBD2. After removal of 1 base from V and 2 bases from J, the junction contained 2 bases not matched to a gene. The CDR3 is made up of 14 amino acids. The germline CDR1 and CDR2 sequences are SGHTA and FQGNSA. For the CDR3, the DNA is TGTGCCAGCAGCTTAGGCGGGAGTACCTACGAGCAGTACTTC. Translating it yields CASSLGGSTYEQYF.